A selection of T cell receptor beta chains follows, all from one sample in a study of T cell repertoires in cytomegalovirus infection. TCRdb itself ran the reads through MiXCR, one entry per CDR3 protein. The data show around 450,000 distinct CDR3 sequences, approximately 31% seen once. The specimen was PBMCs. Receptors were obtained from a human donor in good health (CMV status not recorded). Some clones in this sample may be carry-over from other donors' samples. Both conserved end residues are part of each CDR3. The order of the fields is J gene, V gene, CDR3 length, D gene, CDR3 protein. D genes are given only for firm matches.

j_call: TRBJ2-7
v_call: TRBV7-3
cdr3_length: 15
d_call: TRBD1
cdr3_aa: CASSLRQGLSYEQYF

j_call: TRBJ1-2
v_call: TRBV7-3
cdr3_length: 14
d_call: .
cdr3_aa: CASSLAQGPYGYTF

j_call: TRBJ1-6
v_call: TRBV9
cdr3_length: 15
d_call: .
cdr3_aa: CASNRGDSYNSPLHF

j_call: TRBJ2-2
v_call: TRBV6-6
cdr3_length: 15
d_call: TRBD1
cdr3_aa: CASSERTGKTGELFF

j_call: TRBJ2-3
v_call: TRBV6-5
cdr3_length: 15
d_call: .
cdr3_aa: CASSYKGTQGDTQYF

j_call: TRBJ2-1
v_call: TRBV7-3
cdr3_length: 16
d_call: .
cdr3_aa: CASSLAGMGRNNEQFF

j_call: TRBJ1-2
v_call: TRBV6-1
cdr3_length: 17
d_call: TRBD1
cdr3_aa: CASFRKGQGPHAWGYTF

j_call: TRBJ2-7
v_call: TRBV19
cdr3_length: 13
d_call: .
cdr3_aa: CASSTRAIGEQYF

j_call: TRBJ2-5
v_call: TRBV7-8
cdr3_length: 17
d_call: TRBD2
cdr3_aa: CASSLETSGGYQETQYF

j_call: TRBJ2-1
v_call: TRBV7-8
cdr3_length: 20
d_call: TRBD2
cdr3_aa: CASSSSPGLAGGLNYNEQFF

j_call: TRBJ1-1
v_call: TRBV14
cdr3_length: 12
d_call: .
cdr3_aa: CASTGSNTEAFF

j_call: TRBJ2-2
v_call: TRBV7-6
cdr3_length: 18
d_call: .
cdr3_aa: CASSFFSLDRVTTGELFF

j_call: TRBJ2-3
v_call: TRBV6-5
cdr3_length: 14
d_call: TRBD2
cdr3_aa: CASSGSGGADTQYF

j_call: TRBJ1-2
v_call: TRBV12-3/TRBV12-4
cdr3_length: 13
d_call: .
cdr3_aa: CASSLREVYGYTF

j_call: TRBJ1-1
v_call: TRBV12-3/TRBV12-4
cdr3_length: 12
d_call: .
cdr3_aa: CASSLGGREAFF

j_call: TRBJ2-3
v_call: TRBV2
cdr3_length: 15
d_call: TRBD2
cdr3_aa: CASRGVAGGPDTQYF

j_call: TRBJ1-3
v_call: TRBV2
cdr3_length: 16
d_call: .
cdr3_aa: CASSDSWGNSGNTIYF

j_call: TRBJ1-1
v_call: TRBV11-2
cdr3_length: 15
d_call: .
cdr3_aa: CASSLASLVGTEAFF

j_call: TRBJ1-5
v_call: TRBV12-3/TRBV12-4
cdr3_length: 15
d_call: .
cdr3_aa: CASSFGGGGDQPQHF

j_call: TRBJ1-1
v_call: TRBV7-8
cdr3_length: 14
d_call: .
cdr3_aa: CASTRSDLNTEAFF

j_call: TRBJ2-6
v_call: TRBV6-2/TRBV6-3
cdr3_length: 24
d_call: .
cdr3_aa: CASSYSSESVAWDPRRSGANVLTF

j_call: TRBJ1-3
v_call: TRBV30
cdr3_length: 17
d_call: .
cdr3_aa: CAWRPPPPPGTGNTIYF

j_call: TRBJ2-5
v_call: TRBV7-8
cdr3_length: 16
d_call: .
cdr3_aa: CASSPSGGVYQETQYF

j_call: TRBJ2-5
v_call: TRBV30
cdr3_length: 12
d_call: .
cdr3_aa: CAWSSVRETQYF

j_call: TRBJ1-1
v_call: TRBV11-2
cdr3_length: 14
d_call: TRBD1
cdr3_aa: CASSGGQLNTEAFF

j_call: TRBJ2-3
v_call: TRBV12-3/TRBV12-4
cdr3_length: 13
d_call: .
cdr3_aa: CASAGAQGDTQYF

j_call: TRBJ1-4
v_call: TRBV7-9
cdr3_length: 15
d_call: .
cdr3_aa: CASTLEGVGNEKMFF

j_call: TRBJ2-7
v_call: TRBV10-3
cdr3_length: 13
d_call: .
cdr3_aa: CAIRGEESYEQYF

j_call: TRBJ1-5
v_call: TRBV7-8
cdr3_length: 16
d_call: TRBD1
cdr3_aa: CASSNSGTGGNQPQHF

j_call: TRBJ2-1
v_call: TRBV7-9
cdr3_length: 15
d_call: .
cdr3_aa: CASSLPGASYNEQFF

j_call: TRBJ1-4
v_call: TRBV12-3/TRBV12-4
cdr3_length: 14
d_call: .
cdr3_aa: CASSFRGGNEKLFF

j_call: TRBJ1-1
v_call: TRBV5-1
cdr3_length: 16
d_call: .
cdr3_aa: CASSLSPGESTTEAFF

j_call: TRBJ2-3
v_call: TRBV6-5
cdr3_length: 15
d_call: .
cdr3_aa: CASRNRGILTDTQYF

j_call: TRBJ1-5
v_call: TRBV7-2
cdr3_length: 14
d_call: TRBD1
cdr3_aa: CASSQGGGMQPQHF

j_call: TRBJ2-1
v_call: TRBV11-2
cdr3_length: 16
d_call: .
cdr3_aa: CASSDPFRSSYNEQFF

j_call: TRBJ1-5
v_call: TRBV2
cdr3_length: 19
d_call: TRBD1
cdr3_aa: CASSIDRGIFTYSNQPQHF

j_call: TRBJ2-3
v_call: TRBV4-1
cdr3_length: 14
d_call: .
cdr3_aa: CASSQIVSPDTQYF

j_call: TRBJ1-4
v_call: TRBV2
cdr3_length: 16
d_call: .
cdr3_aa: CASSLRGTGYNEKLFF

j_call: TRBJ2-7
v_call: TRBV7-8
cdr3_length: 15
d_call: .
cdr3_aa: CASSLATADGDEQYF

j_call: TRBJ1-1
v_call: TRBV12-3/TRBV12-4
cdr3_length: 13
d_call: .
cdr3_aa: CASSLQVLSEAFF

j_call: TRBJ1-3
v_call: TRBV6-1
cdr3_length: 15
d_call: .
cdr3_aa: CASSEEKMSGNTIYF

j_call: TRBJ2-5
v_call: TRBV5-4
cdr3_length: 15
d_call: .
cdr3_aa: CASSSKQTGQETQYF

j_call: TRBJ2-3
v_call: TRBV5-4
cdr3_length: 17
d_call: TRBD1
cdr3_aa: CASSSSGTGEPTDTQYF

j_call: TRBJ1-4
v_call: TRBV7-8
cdr3_length: 17
d_call: TRBD1
cdr3_aa: CASSLQILRDREEKLFF

j_call: TRBJ2-3
v_call: TRBV7-9
cdr3_length: 17
d_call: TRBD2
cdr3_aa: CASSLSRTSGGTDTQYF

j_call: TRBJ1-1
v_call: TRBV7-2
cdr3_length: 13
d_call: TRBD1
cdr3_aa: CATRDRGNTEAFF